The source of this T cell receptor (beta chain) is a study of shared clonotypes between healthy human individuals. Trimming removed 7 bases from V and 6 bases from J; junction bases left unmatched: 8. The CDR3 length is 14 residues. Germline CDR1 is SEHNR and CDR2 is FQNEAQ (reference sequence). This clone has only one observation. Sequenced by immunoSEQ multiplex PCR; TCRdb stores in-frame clones only, minus some. The table lists approximately 500,000 clones, less than 96% of them singletons. The chain carries TRBV7-9 and TRBJ2-1; TRBD2 aligns across 8 bases. This sequence was found in a woman in her 30s in good health. The sequencing sample was made of naive CD4+ T cells sorted from blood. As for subset: CD45RA+ positively selected. The CDR3 region is CASNPSGSGNEQFF. CDR3 nucleotide sequence: TGTGCCAGCAATCCCAGCGGGAGCGGCAATGAGCAGTTCTTC.